This passage covers 21 T cell receptor beta chains from one sample sequenced in a study of T cells after yellow fever vaccination. MiXCR was run by TCRdb on the 5' RACE reads, yielding one entry per CDR3 protein. The sample records 620,000 or so distinct CDR3 sequences, 17% being singletons. This specimen was PBMCs, taken 5 days after the first yellow fever vaccination. The receptor source for this set is a man between 18 and 35 years old who received the YFV17D yellow fever vaccine.

This rearrangement joins TRBV25-1 to TRBJ2-2; D is unclear. The CDR3 consists of 13 residues. V was clipped by 8 bases and J by 2 bases, with 9 bases between them. Germline CDR1 and CDR2: MGHDK and SYGVNS. The CDR3 loop is CASLNYNTGELFF. The CDR3 DNA follows: TGTGCCAGCCTGAATTATAACACCGGGGAGCTGTTTTTT.

The rearrangement links TRBV5-5 to TRBJ2-1, with no clear D. Germline V gene data show CDR1 as SGHKS and CDR2 as YYEKEE (reference sequence). V lost 3 bases to trimming and J lost 4 bases, with 8 bases between them. There are 13 residues in the CDR3. As DNA, the CDR3 is TGTGCCAGCAGCTCAAGACTGTACAATGAGCAGTTCTTC. Its translation is CASSSRLYNEQFF.

In its sample, this clonotype was seen many times. V usage is TRBV19 and J usage is TRBJ2-5; 10 bases are shared with TRBD2. In germline, CDR1 is LNHDA, CDR2 SQIVND (reference sequence). After removal of 4 bases from V and 7 bases from J, the junction contained 0 bases not matched to a gene. The CDR3 is made up of 12 amino acids. DNA for the CDR3: TGTGCCAGTAGTACTAGCGGGGGGACCCAGTACTTC. Translating it yields CASSTSGGTQYF.

V usage is TRBV6-1 and J usage is TRBJ2-1; 7 nucleotides align to TRBD1. This CDR3 is 14 amino acids long. Germline-derived CDR1 and CDR2 are MNHNS and SASEGT. V gave up 5 bases and J gave up 9 bases; unmatched junction bases: 10. The CDR3 bases are TGTGCCAGCAGTCCATCTACTGGGACAGCTGAGCAGTTCTTC. Its protein product is CASSPSTGTAEQFF.

The chain carries TRBV20-1 and TRBJ2-7, with 8 bases identical to TRBD2. With V trimmed by 2 bases and J by 5 bases, 11 bases remained unmatched. The CDR3 runs to 15 residues. The germline V gene encodes CDR1 DFQATT and CDR2 SNEGSKA (reference sequence). DNA for the CDR3: TGCAGTGCTAGATCCGAGCGGGGGCGGTCCGACGAGCAGTACTTC. Residues: CSARSERGRSDEQYF.

This clonotype showed up just a few times. This chain connects TRBV5-4 to TRBJ1-5, with 8 bases aligning to TRBD1. The CDR3 consists of 16 residues. After removal of 0 bases from V and 4 bases from J, the junction contained 6 bases not matched to a gene. CDR1 is SGHNT, CDR2 YYREEE, per germline (reference sequence). In DNA form, the CDR3 reads TGTGCCAGCAGCTTGGTTCCGGACAGGGAAAATCAGCCCCAGCATTTT. Its protein is CASSLVPDRENQPQHF.

The J gene is TRBJ2-3, the V gene TRBV27, with 7 bases lining up with TRBD2. This CDR3 has 16 residues. V was pared by 2 bases and J by 5 bases, with 10 bases of the junction left unmatched. Looked up from germline, CDR1 is MNHEY and CDR2 is SMNVEV (reference sequence). CDR3 bases: TGTGCCAGCAGTTTAGGCGTGGGACTACCCGTAGATACGCAGTATTTT. Translated, it gives CASSLGVGLPVDTQYF.

This clonotype was observed a handful of times. V usage is TRBV19 and J usage is TRBJ2-7; 9 nucleotides match TRBD1. The V gene's germline CDR1 is LNHDA and CDR2 SQIVND (reference sequence). The CDR3 totals 15 residues. The V and J ends lost 1 base and 1 base, in that order; junction bases with no gene match: 2. The CDR3 loop is CASSIAQGASYEQYF. Written as DNA, the CDR3 is TGTGCCAGTAGTATAGCACAGGGGGCGTCCTACGAGCAGTACTTC.

The chain carries TRBV2 and TRBJ1-1; no reliable D call. This CDR3 has 14 residues. V lost 6 bases and J 6 bases, leaving 17 bases between the germline ends. CDR1 and CDR2 (germline): SNHLY, FYNNEI. In DNA, the CDR3 is TGTGCCAGCAGCCTTGACATCTTAGGTTCTGAAGCTTTCTTT. Translation gives CASSLDILGSEAFF.

This clonotype has a count of ten or more. CDR3 DNA: TGTGCCAGCAGGGGTAGGACTAGCCCGTACAATGAGCAGTTCTTC. Translating it yields CASRGRTSPYNEQFF. V and J are TRBV12-3 or TRBV12-4 and TRBJ2-1; TRBD2 aligns across 8 bases. Trimming cost V 6 bases and J 4 bases; bases outside gene matches: 8. The CDR3 consists of 15 residues.

The gene calls are TRBV28 and TRBJ2-1; possibly TRBD1 for D (5 bases). The CDR3 totals 15 residues. CDR1 is MDHEN, CDR2 SYDVKM, per germline. Trimming stripped 9 bases from V and 8 bases from J, with 23 bases between. Here the CDR3 DNA reads TGTGCCAGTGGCTCACTGGGGCTAGGGCAGGATGAGCAGTTCTTC. The encoded protein is CASGSLGLGQDEQFF.

This clonotype was seen only a few times. V usage is TRBV20-1 and J usage is TRBJ2-5; TRBD2 matches 8 bases. Germline assignment: CDR1 DFQATT and CDR2 SNEGSKA (reference sequence). The CDR3 covers 13 residues. As DNA, the CDR3 is TGCAGAGCCCCTGGCGGGGGGAAAGAGACCCAGTACTTC. This translates into CRAPGGGKETQYF.

CDR3 sequence (DNA): TGTGCCAGCAGGAGGGGAGTCTCTGCAGATACGCAGTATTTT. Translating it yields CASRRGVSADTQYF. The chain uses TRBV12-3 or TRBV12-4 and TRBJ2-3; D may be TRBD1 or TRBD2 (5 bases each). The CDR3 is 14 amino acids. Trimming left V 6 bases short and J 4 bases short, with 14 bases between.

The V gene is TRBV5-1, the J gene TRBJ1-3; TRBD1 agrees at 7 bases. The germline V gene has CDR1 SGHRS and CDR2 YFSETQ. This CDR3 contains 15 residues. V was clipped by 2 bases and J by 3 bases; unmatched bases: 5. CDR3 protein: CASSFTGDLGNTIYF. CDR3 in DNA: TGCGCCAGCAGCTTTACAGGGGATCTTGGAAACACCATATATTTT.

The rearrangement joins TRBV4-3 to TRBJ2-1, with 13 bases aligning to TRBD2. With V trimmed by 4 bases and J by 4 bases, 4 bases remained unmatched. CDR1 and CDR2 (germline): LGHNA, YSLEER. The CDR3 totals 16 residues. DNA for the CDR3: TGCGCCAGCAGCCCGACTAGCGGGGGGATTTACAATGAGCAGTTCTTC. Translating gives CASSPTSGGIYNEQFF.

The J gene is TRBJ2-1, the V gene TRBV5-1; perhaps TRBD1 as D (6 bases). V gave up 2 bases and J gave up 2 bases, with 8 bases separating them. Germline V gene sequence: CDR1 SGHRS, CDR2 YFSETQ. The length of the CDR3 is 14 residues. CDR3 in DNA: TGCGCCAGCAGCTTCACAGGGCCCTACAATGAGCAGTTCTTC. This encodes CASSFTGPYNEQFF.

The chain employs TRBV20-1 and TRBJ2-1; 7 positions agree with TRBD1. Germline lookup yields CDR1 DFQATT and CDR2 SNEGSKA (reference sequence). The J segment lost 2 bases and the V segment lost 5 bases, leaving 6 bases of the junction unmatched. The CDR3 covers 14 residues. Here the CDR3 DNA reads TGCAGTGCTCTCAAGGGACAGACCTACAATGAGCAGTTCTTC. This codes for CSALKGQTYNEQFF.

This clonotype was seen a handful of times. This rearrangement joins TRBV6-2 or TRBV6-3 to TRBJ2-1, with D perhaps matching TRBD2 (6 bases). From germline, CDR1 is MNHEY and CDR2 SVGEGT. V lost 4 bases to trimming and J lost 7 bases, with 14 bases between them. This CDR3 is built from 14 residues. CDR3 coding DNA: TGTGCCAGCAGTTTGGGCGGGGCCTTAAATGAGCAGTTCTTC. Amino acid sequence: CASSLGGALNEQFF.

The chain's CDR3 is CASSPLNGHSYNEQFF. Here the CDR3 DNA reads TGTGCCAGCAGCCCCCTAAACGGCCATTCCTACAATGAGCAGTTCTTC. This chain joins TRBV7-6 and TRBJ2-1; D not resolved. The CDR3 covers 16 residues. V lost 5 bases to trimming and J lost 1 base, with 15 bases between them. Germline-derived CDR1 and CDR2 are SGHVS and FNYEAQ.

In its sample, this clonotype was seen a few times. This chain connects TRBV5-1 to TRBJ2-5, with D perhaps being TRBD1 or TRBD2 (5 bases each). Looked up from germline, CDR1 is SGHRS and CDR2 is YFSETQ. The CDR3 totals 15 residues. With 1 base removed from V and 2 bases from J, the gap between germline ends came to 12 bases. The CDR3 is CASSLFGTGQETQYF. The DNA for the CDR3 is TGCGCCAGCAGCTTGTTCGGGACCGGTCAAGAGACCCAGTACTTC.

This chain connects TRBV7-3 to TRBJ2-5; 9 positions match TRBD2. This CDR3 comprises 16 residues. Germline CDR1 reads SGHTA; CDR2 reads FQGTGA. V lost 5 bases and J lost 3; bases outside the gene matches: 10. The CDR3 loop is CASSHGVAGVEETQYF. The CDR3 DNA reads as TGTGCCAGCAGCCACGGCGTAGCGGGGGTGGAAGAGACCCAGTACTTC.